This T cell receptor (beta chain) originates from a study of cytomegalovirus exposure and HLA in healthy donors. The V segment lost 4 bases and the J segment 6 bases; nucleotides outside the gene matches: 12. The germline gives CDR1 MNHEY, CDR2 SMNVEV (reference sequence). The CDR3 is 17 residues long. Clones were sequenced by immunoSEQ multiplex PCR, and TCRdb holds only the in-frame ones, with some missing. The sample has about 150,000 clones; around 84% are singletons. This rearrangement joins TRBV27 to TRBJ2-2; TRBD2 agrees at 9 bases. This TCR came from a human donor in good health. Source material: PBMCs. In nucleotides, the CDR3 is TGTGCCAGCAGTTCTCTCGGACTAGCGAGTGAAGCCGGGGAGCTGTTTTTT. It is translated as CASSSLGLASEAGELFF.